The 19 T cell receptor beta chains listed next were all sequenced from one sample in a study of blood T cell repertoires in COVID-19. Measured with immunoSEQ multiplex PCR; TCRdb has only the in-frame clones, and not every one. The sample includes 100,000 to 110,000 clones, about 85% of them seen just once. The sequenced sample was peripheral blood. All receptors derive from a man in his forties or fifties with active or convalescent COVID-19.

This clone was seen only a few times. CDR3 residues: CASSVGLYGYTF. The CDR3 DNA is TGTGCCAGCAGCGTCGGACTCTATGGCTACACCTTC. J is TRBJ1-2 and V is TRBV9; D gene unclear. This CDR3 region has 12 residues. Germline V gene lookup returns CDR1 SGDLS and CDR2 YYNGEE. V was cut by 2 bases and J by 4 bases, with 6 bases left in between.

The chain uses TRBV28 and TRBJ1-1; 9 bases map to TRBD1. The CDR3 has 15 amino acids. Trimming cost V 3 bases and J 4 bases; bases outside gene matches: 6. Germline V gene data show CDR1 as MDHEN and CDR2 as SYDVKM. CDR3 protein: CASSLPRQGGTEAFF. CDR3 bases: TGTGCCAGCAGTTTGCCCCGACAGGGGGGCACTGAAGCTTTCTTT.

A single count supports this clone. The CDR3 DNA reads as TGCGCCAGCAGCCAACCGACTGCGGGTCCCAATCAGCCCCAGCATTTT. Its translation: CASSQPTAGPNQPQHF. The rearrangement links TRBV4-1 to TRBJ1-5; D unresolved. Germline V lookup: CDR1 MGHRA, CDR2 YSYEKL. This CDR3 is built from 16 residues. V was trimmed by 2 bases and J by 3 bases, leaving 14 bases between them.

The rearrangement links TRBV11-3 to TRBJ2-7; 9 bases line up with TRBD1. After removal of 2 bases from V and 4 bases from J, the junction contained 9 bases not matched to a gene. This CDR3 region has 16 residues. Per germline, CDR1 SGHNT and CDR2 YENEEA. The CDR3 loop is CASSLYQGQGSYEQYF. The CDR3 DNA sequence: TGTGCCAGCAGCTTATATCAGGGACAGGGATCTTACGAGCAGTACTTC.

This chain links TRBV29-1 with TRBJ2-5; 8 bases match TRBD1. In germline, CDR1 is SQVTM, CDR2 ANQGSEA. J lost 5 bases, V lost 3 bases, and 5 bases had no gene match. The CDR3 covers 13 residues. Written as DNA, the CDR3 is TGCAGCGTTGACCGGACAGGGCTGGAGACCCAGTACTTC. Translated, it gives CSVDRTGLETQYF.

The chain couples TRBV5-4 to TRBJ1-1; possibly TRBD1 for D (5 bases). V was clipped by 4 bases and J by 2 bases, with 9 bases between them. Germline lookup yields CDR1 SGHNT and CDR2 YYREEE (reference sequence). The CDR3 is 13 amino acids. CDR3 bases: TGTGCCAGCAGCCCCAGGGTAAACACTGAAGCTTTCTTT. Encoded protein: CASSPRVNTEAFF.

CDR3 bases: TGTGCCAGCTCACCAACGGACAGGGTGACCTACGAGCAGTACTTC. Protein: CASSPTDRVTYEQYF. The J gene is TRBJ2-7, the V gene TRBV18, with TRBD1 matching over 8 bases. Germline values: CDR1 KGHSH, CDR2 LQKENI. The junction had 5 bases not matched to a gene; V was cut back by 2 bases and J by 2 bases. This CDR3 contains 15 residues.

J is TRBJ2-7 and V is TRBV7-9; 11 bases are a match to TRBD1. J lost 10 bases, V lost 4 bases, and 3 bases had no gene match. Germline V lookup: CDR1 SEHNR, CDR2 FQNEAQ (reference sequence). The CDR3 consists of 12 residues. The chain's CDR3 is CASSYGQGAQYF. CDR3 in DNA: TGTGCCAGCAGCTACGGACAGGGGGCTCAGTACTTC.

In its sample, this clone was seen many times. This chain links TRBV19 with TRBJ1-1, with D perhaps TRBD1 (6 bases). V lost 6 bases and J lost 0, with 14 bases in between. The germline V gene has CDR1 LNHDA and CDR2 SQIVND (reference sequence). The CDR3 has 15 amino acids. CDR3 nucleotide sequence: TGTGCCAGTAGGGTCCTGGACAGCATGAACACTGAAGCTTTCTTT. Protein: CASRVLDSMNTEAFF. The whole variable domain, filled in from reference TRBV19 and TRBJ1-1, reads DGGITQSPKYLFRKEGQNVTLSCEQNLNHDAMYWYRQDPGQGLRLIYYSQIVNDFQKGDIAEGYSVSREKKESFPLTVTSAQKNPTAFYLCASRVLDSMNTEAFFGQGTRLTVV.

V gene TRBV5-1 combines with J gene TRBJ2-3, with a possible D match to TRBD2 (5 bases). V was shortened by 0 bases and J by 2 bases, with 10 bases between the two germline ends. Germline CDR1 SGHRS, CDR2 YFSETQ. This CDR3 has 15 residues. DNA for the CDR3: TGCGCCAGCAGCTTGGCCCCGGGGAACACAGATACGCAGTATTTT. Its translation is CASSLAPGNTDTQYF.

This clone was seen a single time. The chain links TRBV6-5 to TRBJ2-7; 13 nucleotides line up with TRBD2. With 6 bases clipped from V and 1 base from J, the junction kept 0 bases outside the gene matches. There are 14 residues in the CDR3. The germline CDR1 and CDR2 sequences are MNHEY and SVGAGI. DNA of the CDR3: TGTGCCAGCAGGGGACTAGCGGGATCCTACGAGCAGTACTTC. This sequence encodes CASRGLAGSYEQYF.

This clone came up once. The genes are TRBV5-4 and TRBJ2-7; 15 bases match TRBD2. The CDR3 totals 15 residues. J was trimmed by 7 bases and V by 4 bases; bases with no gene match: 6. Germline CDR1 and CDR2: SGHNT and YYREEE (reference sequence). CDR3 residues: CASSRTSGRAQEQYF. The CDR3 region has the DNA TGTGCCAGCAGCCGGACTAGCGGGAGGGCCCAAGAGCAGTACTTC.

Only a few counts were recorded for this clone. The chain joins TRBV14 to TRBJ1-1, with 12 positions matching TRBD1. V lost 3 bases to trimming and J lost 2 bases; unmatched junction nucleotides: 7. The CDR3 extends over 17 amino acids. Looked up from germline, CDR1 is SGHDN and CDR2 is FVKESK. CDR3 bases: TGTGCCAGCAGCCACCGGGACAGGGGGCTCGGTAACACTGAAGCTTTCTTT. Encoded protein: CASSHRDRGLGNTEAFF.

This chain uses TRBV14 with TRBJ1-2; the D is unclear. The CDR3 totals 13 residues. Germline assignment: CDR1 SGHDN and CDR2 FVKESK. V was shortened by 1 base and J by 0 bases, with 3 bases between the two germline ends. CDR3 in amino acids: CASSQAANYGYTF. The CDR3 region has the DNA TGTGCCAGCAGCCAAGCGGCTAACTATGGCTACACCTTC.

The chain links TRBV18 to TRBJ1-2, with 7 bases matching TRBD1. The V segment lost 3 bases and the J segment 8 bases; nucleotides outside the gene matches: 6. The germline V gene encodes CDR1 KGHSH and CDR2 LQKENI. There are 13 residues in the CDR3. CDR3 coding DNA: TGTGCCAGCTCACCCGGACAGGTCGACGGCTACACCTTC. This gives the protein CASSPGQVDGYTF. The full variable domain, rest sourced from reference TRBV18 and TRBJ1-2, is NAGVMQNPRHLVRRRGQEARLRCSPMKGHSHVYWYRQLPEEGLKFMVYLQKENIIDESGMPKERFSAEFPKEGPSILRIQQVVRGDSAAYFCASSPGQVDGYTFGSGTRLTVV.

This chain joins TRBV5-4 and TRBJ1-6; the D is unclear. This CDR3 is built from 16 residues. The V gene's germline CDR1 is SGHNT and CDR2 YYREEE (reference sequence). V lost 4 bases to trimming and J lost 6 bases, with 17 bases between them. The CDR3 DNA sequence: TGTGCCAGCAGCGACAAACGGAAGAATTTTAATTCACCCCTCCACTTT. Its protein is CASSDKRKNFNSPLHF.

The chain carries TRBV12-3 or TRBV12-4 and TRBJ2-7; 9 positions agree with TRBD2. Germline trimming cut 5 bases from V and 2 bases from J; bases unmatched to any gene: 1. CDR3 length: 13 amino acids. The CDR3 reads CASSRGRAYEQYF. Here the CDR3 DNA reads TGTGCCAGCAGTCGCGGGAGGGCCTACGAGCAGTACTTC.

The count of this clone is one. The V gene is TRBV30, the J gene TRBJ1-5; D is unresolved. The CDR3 has 15 residues. CDR1 is GTSNPN, CDR2 SVGIG, per germline (reference sequence). The V and J ends lost 0 bases and 3 bases respectively, with 12 bases between them. As DNA, the CDR3 is TGTGCCTGGAGTGTAAGAGGAAGTCTCAATCAGCCCCAGCATTTT. Amino acids: CAWSVRGSLNQPQHF.

The chain is built from TRBV3-1 (or the pseudogene TRBV3-2) and TRBJ2-2; D is undetermined. This CDR3 is built from 14 residues. V dropped 3 bases and J dropped 8 bases, with 13 bases sitting between them. In germline, CDR1 is LGHDT, CDR2 YNNKEL (reference sequence). The CDR3 nucleotides are TGTGCCAGCAGCCATCTCGACACACGGGGGGAGCTGTTTTTT. It codes for CASSHLDTRGELFF.